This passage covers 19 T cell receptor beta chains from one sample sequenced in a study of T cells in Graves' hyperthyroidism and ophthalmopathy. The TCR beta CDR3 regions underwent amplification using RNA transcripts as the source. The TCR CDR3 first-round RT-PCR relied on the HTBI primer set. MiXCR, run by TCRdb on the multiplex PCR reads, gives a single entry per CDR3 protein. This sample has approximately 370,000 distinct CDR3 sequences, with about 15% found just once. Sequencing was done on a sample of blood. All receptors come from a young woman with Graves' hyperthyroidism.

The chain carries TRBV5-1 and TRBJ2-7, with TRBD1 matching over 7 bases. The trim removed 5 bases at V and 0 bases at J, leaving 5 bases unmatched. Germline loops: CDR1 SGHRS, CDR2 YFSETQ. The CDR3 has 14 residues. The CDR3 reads CASRSPGGSYEQYF. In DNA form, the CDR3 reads TGCGCCAGCAGATCCCCAGGGGGCTCCTACGAGCAGTACTTC.

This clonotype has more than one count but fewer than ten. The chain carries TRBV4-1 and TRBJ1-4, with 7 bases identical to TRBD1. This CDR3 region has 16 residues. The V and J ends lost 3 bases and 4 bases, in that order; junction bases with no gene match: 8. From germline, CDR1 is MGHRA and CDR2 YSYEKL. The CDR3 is CASSHIGTEVNEKLFF. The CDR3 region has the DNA TGCGCCAGCAGCCATATAGGGACAGAGGTTAATGAAAAACTGTTTTTT.

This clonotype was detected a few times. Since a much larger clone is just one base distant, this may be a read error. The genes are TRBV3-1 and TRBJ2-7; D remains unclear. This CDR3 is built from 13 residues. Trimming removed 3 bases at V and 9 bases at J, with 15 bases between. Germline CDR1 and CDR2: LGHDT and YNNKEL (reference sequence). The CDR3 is CASSQVSFHGQYF. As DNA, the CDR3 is TGTGCCAGCAGCCAGGTTAGCTTCCACGGGCAGTACTTC.

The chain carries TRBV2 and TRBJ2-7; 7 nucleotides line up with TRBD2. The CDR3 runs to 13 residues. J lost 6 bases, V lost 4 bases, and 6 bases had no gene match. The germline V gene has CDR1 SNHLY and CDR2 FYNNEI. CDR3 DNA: TGTGCCAGCAGTGTCTCGACTAGCTCCGAGCAGTACTTC. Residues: CASSVSTSSEQYF.

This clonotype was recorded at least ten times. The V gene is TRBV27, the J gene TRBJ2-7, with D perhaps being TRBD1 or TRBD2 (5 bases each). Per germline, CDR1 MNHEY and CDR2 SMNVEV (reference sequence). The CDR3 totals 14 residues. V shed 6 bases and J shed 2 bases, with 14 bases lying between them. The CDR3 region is CASRRVGTPYEQYF. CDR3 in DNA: TGTGCCAGCAGGCGGGTGGGGACGCCCTACGAGCAGTACTTC.

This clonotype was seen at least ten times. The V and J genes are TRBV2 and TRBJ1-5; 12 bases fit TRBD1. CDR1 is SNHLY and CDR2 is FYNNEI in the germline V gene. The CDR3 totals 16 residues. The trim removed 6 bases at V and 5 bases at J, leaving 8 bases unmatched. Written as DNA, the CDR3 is TGTGCCAGCAGAGAGACGGGGACAGGGGGCGATCAGCCCCAGCATTTT. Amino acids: CASRETGTGGDQPQHF.

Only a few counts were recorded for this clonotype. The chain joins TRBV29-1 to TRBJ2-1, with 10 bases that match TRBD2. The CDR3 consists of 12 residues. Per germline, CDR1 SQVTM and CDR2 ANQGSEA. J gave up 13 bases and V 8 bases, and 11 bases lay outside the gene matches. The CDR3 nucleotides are TGCAGCATTATCGGACTAGCGGAGTTACAGTTCTTC. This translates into CSIIGLAELQFF.

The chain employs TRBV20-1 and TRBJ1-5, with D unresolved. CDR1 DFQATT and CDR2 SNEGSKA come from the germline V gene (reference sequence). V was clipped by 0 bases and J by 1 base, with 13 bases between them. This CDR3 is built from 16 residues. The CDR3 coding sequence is TGCAGTGCTAGAGATCGACAAGCCCTAAGCAATCAGCCCCAGCATTTT. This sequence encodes CSARDRQALSNQPQHF.

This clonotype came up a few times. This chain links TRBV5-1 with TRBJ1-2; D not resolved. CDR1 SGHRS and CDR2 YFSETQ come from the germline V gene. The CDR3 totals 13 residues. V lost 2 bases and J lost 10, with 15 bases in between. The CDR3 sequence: CASSLVAGEAYTF. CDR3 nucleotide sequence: TGCGCCAGCAGCTTAGTTGCCGGCGAGGCCTACACCTTC.

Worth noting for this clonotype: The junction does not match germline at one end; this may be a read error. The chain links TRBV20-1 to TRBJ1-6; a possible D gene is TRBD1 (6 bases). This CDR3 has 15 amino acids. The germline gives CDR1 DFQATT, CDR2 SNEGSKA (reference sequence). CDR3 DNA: TGCAGTGCTAGATCCGGGACACCCGATAATTCACCCCCCCACTTT. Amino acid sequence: CSARSGTPDNSPPHF.

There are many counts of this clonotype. The CDR3: CASSLRTGGAGGYTF. In nucleotides, the CDR3 is TGCGCCAGCAGCTTGAGAACAGGGGGCGCTGGTGGCTACACCTTC. This chain uses TRBV5-1 with TRBJ1-2; 9 bases line up with TRBD1. The germline V gene has CDR1 SGHRS and CDR2 YFSETQ. The CDR3 runs 15 residues. V was pared by 1 base and J by 7 bases, with 8 bases of the junction left unmatched.

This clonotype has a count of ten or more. For the CDR3, the DNA is TGTGCCAGCAGTTCTCGCGGGTCCGCCCAAGAGACCCAGTACTTC. This translates into CASSSRGSAQETQYF. The gene calls are TRBV6-1 and TRBJ2-5, with TRBD2 as a possible D gene (5 bases). V gave up 5 bases and J gave up 1 base, with 14 bases separating them. Germline values: CDR1 MNHNS, CDR2 SASEGT. The CDR3 sequence is 15 residues long.

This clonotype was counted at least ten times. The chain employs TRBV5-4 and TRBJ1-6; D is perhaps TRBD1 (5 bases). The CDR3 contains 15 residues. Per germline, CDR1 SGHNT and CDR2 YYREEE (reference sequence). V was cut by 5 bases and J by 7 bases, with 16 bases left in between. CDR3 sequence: CASRSGPMTNSPLHF. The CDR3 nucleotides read TGTGCCAGCAGGTCGGGACCAATGACAAATTCACCCCTCCACTTT.

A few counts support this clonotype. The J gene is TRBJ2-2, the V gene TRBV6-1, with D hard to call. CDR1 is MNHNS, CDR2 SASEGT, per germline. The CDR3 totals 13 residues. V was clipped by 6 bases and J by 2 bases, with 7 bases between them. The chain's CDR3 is CASSRFNTGELFF. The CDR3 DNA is TGTGCCAGCAGCCGATTTAACACCGGGGAGCTGTTTTTT.

CDR3 amino acids: CASSLEGLTPEQYF. Written as DNA, the CDR3 is TGTGCCAGCAGCTTAGAGGGGCTTACCCCCGAGCAGTACTTC. The chain is built from TRBV11-2 and TRBJ2-7; a weak D match, TRBD1 (5 bases). Trimming took 0 bases from V and 6 from J, leaving 12 bases between them. There are 14 residues in the CDR3. From germline, CDR1 is SGHAT and CDR2 FQNNGV.

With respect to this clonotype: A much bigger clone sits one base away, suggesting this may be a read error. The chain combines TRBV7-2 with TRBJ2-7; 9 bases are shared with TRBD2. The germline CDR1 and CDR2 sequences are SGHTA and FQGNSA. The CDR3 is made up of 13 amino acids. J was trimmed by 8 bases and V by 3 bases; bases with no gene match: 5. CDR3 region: CASSLGLARKQYF. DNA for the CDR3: TGTGCCAGCAGCTTGGGACTAGCTCGAAAGCAGTACTTC. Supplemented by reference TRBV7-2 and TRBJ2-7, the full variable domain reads GAGVSQSPSNKVTEKGKDVELRCDPISGHTALYWYRQSLGQGLEFLIYFQGNSAPDKSGLPSDRFSAERTGGSVSTLTIQRTQQEDSAVYLCASSLGLARKQYFGPGTRLTVT.

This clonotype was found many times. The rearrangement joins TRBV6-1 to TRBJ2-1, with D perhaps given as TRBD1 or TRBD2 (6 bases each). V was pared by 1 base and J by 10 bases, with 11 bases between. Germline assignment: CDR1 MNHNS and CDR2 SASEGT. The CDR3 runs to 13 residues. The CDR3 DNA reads TGTGCCAGCAGTGAAGTGGTGGGGGGCGAGCAGTTCTTC. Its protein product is CASSEVVGGEQFF.

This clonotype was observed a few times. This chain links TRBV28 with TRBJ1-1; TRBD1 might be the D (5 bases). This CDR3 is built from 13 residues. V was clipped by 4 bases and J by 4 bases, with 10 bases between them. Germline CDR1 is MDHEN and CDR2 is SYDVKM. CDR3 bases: TGTGCCAGCAGTTATCGGGGGAGCACTGAAGCTTTCTTT. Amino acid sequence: CASSYRGSTEAFF.

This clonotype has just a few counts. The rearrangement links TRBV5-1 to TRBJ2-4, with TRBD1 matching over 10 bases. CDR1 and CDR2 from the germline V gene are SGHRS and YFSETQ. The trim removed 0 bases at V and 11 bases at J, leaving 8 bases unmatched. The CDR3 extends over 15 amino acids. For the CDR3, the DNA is TGCGCCAGCAGCTTGGGAGACAGGGGGCCGCAGGTTCAGTACTTC. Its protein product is CASSLGDRGPQVQYF.